This TCR beta chain is from a study of blood T cell repertoires in COVID-19 (TCRdb year 2020). With respect to the entire study: Samples covering the acute and convalescent phases of COVID-19 were provided by collaborators in the United States, Italy and Spain. The dataset comprised deeply sampled blood TCRbeta repertoires from subjects exposed to, actively infected with, or recovered from COVID-19. Sample metadata almost always included a de-identified subject ID, COVID-19 status, age in years and sex. A freely available public database, intended as a resource for researchers studying the immune response to SARS-CoV-2, is where the repertoires were released. Where available, HLA class I and class II types were obtained from metadata supplied by the sample provider rather than from assay-based typing. Samples were obtained from the ongoing ImmuneRACE study (first 160 participants) and from 1,000 to 1,500 subjects provided by 6 global collaborators. The prospective study material was composed of cDNA or gDNA derived from T cells, B-cell-depleted T cells, or PBMCs. Findings and caveats that apply to the study as a whole: How much clinical and demographic metadata was included differed by source and by participant, and the metadata was provided uncurated.

Of note for this clone: Its target antigen remains unknown. Nothing much larger sits one base from this clone, and base qualities are not available.

Each collaborating institution followed its own protocols to collect whole blood in K2EDTA tubes. For TCRbeta analysis, collaborator samples were shipped as frozen whole blood, as isolated PBMCs, or as DNA extracted from either sample type. TCRbeta CDR3 regions were amplified from genomic DNA using the immunoSEQ Assay, a bias-controlled multiplex PCR. In the original analysis: The number of nucleated cells in each sample was estimated by amplification of reference gene primers within the assay. To quantify the absolute abundance of each unique TCRbeta CDR3 rearrangement, sequence reads were collapsed and filtered. Productive Simpson clonality was computed per sample as the square root of Simpson's diversity index over productive rearrangements. TCRdb took over this immuneACCESS table, retaining in-frame rearrangements with V and J assigned. Such tables are incomplete; in checked studies, under half of the missing clones stem from an unresolved V gene, and the remainder is unexplained. The V and J calls and clone size are taken from that table; D and trimming were inferred from the DNA. In all, the sample holds some 200,000 clones, and about nine tenths of those were seen once. The leading ten clones occupy 5% to 6.5% of the sample.

The germline V and J ends show losses of 5 bases and 2 bases respectively, and no gene match explains 5 bases of the junction. CDR1 and CDR2, per the germline V gene (reference sequence), are MNHEY and SMNVEV. Taken from cysteine to phenylalanine, the CDR3 has 14 residues. The DNA shown is the 42-base CDR3, in frame from base 1. The source material was peripheral blood. The rearrangement combines TRBV27 with TRBJ1-1; the central 7 bases match TRBD1. This clonotype was obtained from a man older than 75 with acute or convalescent COVID-19. The DNA is TGTGCCAGCAGTCCAAAGGGGGCTAACACTGAAGCTTTCTTT. Its product reads: CASSPKGANTEAFF.